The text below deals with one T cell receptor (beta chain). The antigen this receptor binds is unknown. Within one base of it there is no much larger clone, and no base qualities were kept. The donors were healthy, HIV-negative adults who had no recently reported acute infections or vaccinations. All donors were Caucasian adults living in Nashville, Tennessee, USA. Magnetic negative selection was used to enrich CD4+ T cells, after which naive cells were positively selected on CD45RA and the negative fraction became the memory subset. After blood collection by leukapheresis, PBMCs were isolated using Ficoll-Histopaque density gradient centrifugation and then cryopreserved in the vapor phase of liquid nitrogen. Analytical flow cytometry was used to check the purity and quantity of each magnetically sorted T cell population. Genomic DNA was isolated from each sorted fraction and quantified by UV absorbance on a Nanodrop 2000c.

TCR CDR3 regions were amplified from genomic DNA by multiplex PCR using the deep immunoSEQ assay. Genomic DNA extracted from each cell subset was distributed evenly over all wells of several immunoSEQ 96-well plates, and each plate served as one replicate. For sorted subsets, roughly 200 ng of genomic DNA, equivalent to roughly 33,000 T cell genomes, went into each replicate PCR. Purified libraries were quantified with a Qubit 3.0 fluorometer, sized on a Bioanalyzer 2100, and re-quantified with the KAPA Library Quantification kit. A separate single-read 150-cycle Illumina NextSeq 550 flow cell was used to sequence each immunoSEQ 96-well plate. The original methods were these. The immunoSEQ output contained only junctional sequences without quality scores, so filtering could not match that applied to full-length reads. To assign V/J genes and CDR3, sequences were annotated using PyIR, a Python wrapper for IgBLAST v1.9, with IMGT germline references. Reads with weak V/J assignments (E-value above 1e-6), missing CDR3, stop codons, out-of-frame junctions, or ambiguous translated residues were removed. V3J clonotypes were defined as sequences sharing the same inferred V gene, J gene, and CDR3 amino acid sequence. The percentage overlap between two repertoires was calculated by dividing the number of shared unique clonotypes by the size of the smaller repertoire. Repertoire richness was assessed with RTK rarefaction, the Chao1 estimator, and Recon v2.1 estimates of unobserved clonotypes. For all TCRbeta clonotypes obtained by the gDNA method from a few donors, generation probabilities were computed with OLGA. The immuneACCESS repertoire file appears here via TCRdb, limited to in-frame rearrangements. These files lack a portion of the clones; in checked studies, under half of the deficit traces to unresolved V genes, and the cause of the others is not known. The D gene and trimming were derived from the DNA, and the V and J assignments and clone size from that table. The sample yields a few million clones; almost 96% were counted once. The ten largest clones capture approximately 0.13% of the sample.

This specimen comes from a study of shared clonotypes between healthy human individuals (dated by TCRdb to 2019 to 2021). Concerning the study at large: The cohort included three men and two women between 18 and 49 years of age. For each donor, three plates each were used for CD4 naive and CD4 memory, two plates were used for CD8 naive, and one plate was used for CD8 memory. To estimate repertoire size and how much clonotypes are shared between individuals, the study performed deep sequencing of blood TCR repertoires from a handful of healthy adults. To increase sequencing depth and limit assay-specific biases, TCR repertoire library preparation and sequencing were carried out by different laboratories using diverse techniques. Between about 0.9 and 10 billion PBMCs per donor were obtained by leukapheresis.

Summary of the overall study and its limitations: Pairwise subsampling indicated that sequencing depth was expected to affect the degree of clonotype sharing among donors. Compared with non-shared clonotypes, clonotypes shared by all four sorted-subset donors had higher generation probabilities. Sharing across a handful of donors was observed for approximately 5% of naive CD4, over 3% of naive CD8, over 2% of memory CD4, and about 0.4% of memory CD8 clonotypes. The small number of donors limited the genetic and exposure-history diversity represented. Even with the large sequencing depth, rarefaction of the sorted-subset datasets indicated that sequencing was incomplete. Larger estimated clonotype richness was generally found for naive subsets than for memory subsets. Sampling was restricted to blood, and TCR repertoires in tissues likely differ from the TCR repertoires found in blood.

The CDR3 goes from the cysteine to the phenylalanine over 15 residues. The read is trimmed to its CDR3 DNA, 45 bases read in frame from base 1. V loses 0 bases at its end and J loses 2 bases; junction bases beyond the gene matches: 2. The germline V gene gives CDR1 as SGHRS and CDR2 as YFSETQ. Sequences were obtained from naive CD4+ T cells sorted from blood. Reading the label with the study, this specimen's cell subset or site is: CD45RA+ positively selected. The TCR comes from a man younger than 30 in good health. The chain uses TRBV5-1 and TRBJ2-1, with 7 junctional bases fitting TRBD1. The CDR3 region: CASSLETGPYNEQFF. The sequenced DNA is TGCGCCAGCAGCTTGGAGACAGGGCCCTACAATGAGCAGTTCTTC.